Listed here are 25 T cell receptor beta chains from one sample, sequenced in a study of T cell changes during pregnancy in multiple sclerosis. Repertoires were generated with immunoSEQ multiplex PCR, while TCRdb's copy carries only in-frame clones and drops some. The data contain 60,000 to 70,000 clones, roughly 91% of them seen just once; the ten biggest clones take up 2% to 2.5%. The sample here was peripheral blood, taken in the third trimester of pregnancy. The origin of the receptors is a female donor in good health, enrolled as a control in a pregnancy study.

The chain combines TRBV5-8 with TRBJ1-4; the match to TRBD1 covers 8 bases. The CDR3 has 15 amino acids. CDR1 is SGHTS and CDR2 is YDEGEE in the germline V gene. V shed 5 bases and J 8 bases; nucleotides not matched to a gene: 11. The CDR3, as DNA: TGTGCCAGCAGTACCTCCGGGACAGGAGGGGAAAAACTGTTTTTT. As protein: CASSTSGTGGEKLFF.

V is TRBV15 and J is TRBJ2-2; D is uncertain. V was cut by 0 bases and J by 6 bases, with 8 bases left in between. The CDR3 consists of 14 residues. CDR1 is LNHNV, CDR2 YYDKDF, per germline (reference sequence). The CDR3 loop reads CATSRDLYSGELFF. In nucleotides, the CDR3 is TGTGCCACCAGCAGAGATTTATATTCCGGGGAGCTGTTTTTT.

CDR3 sequence: CASSSVESEYSNQPQHF. The CDR3 DNA is TGTGCCAGCAGCTCGGTTGAGTCGGAGTATAGCAATCAGCCCCAGCATTTT. V is TRBV5-4 and J is TRBJ1-5; D gene uncertain. The CDR3 covers 17 residues. V was pared by 3 bases and J by 0 bases, with 16 bases between. Germline lookup yields CDR1 SGHNT and CDR2 YYREEE (reference sequence). The full variable domain, rest sourced from reference TRBV5-4 and TRBJ1-5, is ETGVTQSPTHLIKTRGQQVTLRCSSQSGHNTVSWYQQALGQGPQFIFQYYREEENGRGNFPPRFSGLQFPNYSSELNVNALELDDSALYLCASSSVESEYSNQPQHFGDGTRLSIL.

This clone occurred a few times. The V gene is TRBV12-5, the J gene TRBJ1-1, with D hard to call. The V end lost 7 bases, the J end lost 0 bases, and 9 bases lay between the germline ends. The germline gives CDR1 LGHNT, CDR2 FRNRAP. The CDR3 extends over 13 amino acids. In DNA, the CDR3 is TGTGCTAGTGTCCTAATAGTGAACACTGAAGCTTTCTTT. Protein product: CASVLIVNTEAFF.

J is TRBJ1-1 and V is TRBV27; D call uncertain. V was cut by 5 bases and J by 5 bases, with 15 bases left in between. Germline CDR1 MNHEY, CDR2 SMNVEV (reference sequence). The CDR3 is 14 residues long. In DNA, the CDR3 is TGTGCCAGCAGTACCTACTTAGACTTGACTGAAGCTTTCTTT. This translates into CASSTYLDLTEAFF.

The chain is built from TRBV27 and TRBJ1-2, with D possibly matching TRBD1 (5 bases). Germline V CDR1 and CDR2: MNHEY, SMNVEV (reference sequence). CDR3 length: 14 amino acids. V lost 1 base and J 5 bases, leaving 11 bases between the germline ends. The CDR3 is CASSLLGGGYGYTF. Here the CDR3 DNA reads TGTGCCAGCAGTTTATTGGGGGGTGGATATGGCTACACCTTC.

The CDR3 sequence is CSVTSIGTADNEQFF. The CDR3 DNA reads as TGCAGCGTTACAAGTATTGGGACAGCTGACAATGAGCAGTTCTTC. The V call is TRBV29-1, the J call TRBJ2-1, with 7 bases identical to TRBD1. There are 15 residues in the CDR3. With 5 bases clipped from V and 5 bases from J, the junction kept 12 bases outside the gene matches. CDR1 is SQVTM, CDR2 ANQGSEA, per germline.

The chain links TRBV12-5 to TRBJ2-1; the match to TRBD2 covers 12 bases. CDR3 length: 15 residues. With V trimmed by 1 base and J by 10 bases, 5 bases remained unmatched. CDR1 is LGHNT and CDR2 is FRNRAP in the germline V gene. CDR3 sequence: CASGLGLAGADEQFF. Here the CDR3 DNA reads TGTGCTAGTGGTTTGGGACTAGCGGGAGCAGACGAGCAGTTCTTC.

The V gene is TRBV7-9, the J gene TRBJ2-7; perhaps TRBD1 as D (5 bases). Trimming cost V 4 bases and J 2 bases, with 12 bases left between them. This CDR3 has 14 amino acids. In germline, CDR1 is SEHNR, CDR2 FQNEAQ (reference sequence). CDR3 nucleotides: TGTGCCAGCAGCTCTTCCGTGACAGCCTACGAGCAGTACTTC. The encoded protein is CASSSSVTAYEQYF.

The chain links TRBV6-6 to TRBJ2-2; 9 nucleotides match TRBD2. Germline values: CDR1 MNHNY, CDR2 SVGAGI (reference sequence). The CDR3 has 16 amino acids. J was trimmed by 7 bases and V by 0 bases; bases with no gene match: 6. The CDR3 nucleotides are TGTGCCAGCAGTTACTCTATAGCGGGGGCGGGCGGGGAGCTGTTTTTT. Translated, it gives CASSYSIAGAGGELFF.

The CDR3 DNA follows: TGTGCCAGTAGTGCCCATCCAGGGGTAGGCTATGGCTACACCTTC. This sequence encodes CASSAHPGVGYGYTF. This chain connects TRBV19 to TRBJ1-2; maybe TRBD1 (6 bases). Trimming took 5 bases from V and 4 from J, leaving 17 bases between them. The CDR3 sequence is 15 residues long. Germline CDR1 is LNHDA and CDR2 is SQIVND (reference sequence).

The chain joins TRBV9 to TRBJ1-1, with D hard to call. The CDR3 loop spans 13 amino acids. CDR1 and CDR2 from the germline V gene are SGDLS and YYNGEE. Trimming removed 0 bases at V and 3 bases at J, with 6 bases between. The CDR3 sequence is CASSVEGDTEAFF. The CDR3 DNA reads as TGTGCCAGCAGCGTAGAGGGAGACACTGAAGCTTTCTTT.

The V gene is TRBV7-8, the J gene TRBJ2-7; 10 positions match TRBD2. Germline loops: CDR1 SGHVS, CDR2 FQNEAQ. This CDR3 is built from 15 residues. J gave up 0 bases and V 4 bases, and 3 bases lay outside the gene matches. CDR3 amino acids: CASSSRTSGSYEQYF. In DNA, the CDR3 is TGTGCCAGCAGCTCCCGGACTAGCGGCTCCTACGAGCAGTACTTC.

V and J are TRBV28 and TRBJ1-5, with D possibly TRBD1 on 6 matching bases. This CDR3 has 14 amino acids. The germline V gene has CDR1 MDHEN and CDR2 SYDVKM. V gave up 5 bases and J gave up 7 bases, with 15 bases separating them. DNA for the CDR3: TGTGCCAGCAGTCTACAGGGTAAGCAACAGCCCCAGCATTTT. Translated: CASSLQGKQQPQHF.

The chain joins TRBV29-1 to TRBJ2-5; D is unclear. There are 13 residues in the CDR3. Germline CDR1 SQVTM, CDR2 ANQGSEA. V shed 5 bases and J shed 2 bases, with 12 bases lying between them. The chain's CDR3 is CSVKLLAQETQYF. The CDR3 nucleotides read TGCAGCGTTAAACTACTGGCTCAAGAGACCCAGTACTTC.

The chain is built from TRBV15 and TRBJ1-6, with TRBD1 matching over 7 bases. J gave up 9 bases and V 0 bases, and 5 bases lay outside the gene matches. Germline lookup yields CDR1 LNHNV and CDR2 YYDKDF (reference sequence). The CDR3 has 15 residues. CDR3 sequence reads: CATSRDRSGGSPLHF. The CDR3 DNA reads as TGTGCCACCAGCAGAGATCGTTCAGGGGGTTCACCCCTCCACTTT. Combining the CDR3 with reference TRBV15 and TRBJ1-6 gives the whole variable domain DAMVIQNPRYQVTQFGKPVTLSCSQTLNHNVMYWYQQKSSQAPKLLFHYYDKDFNNEADTPDNFQSRRPNTSFCFLDIRSPGLGDTAMYLCATSRDRSGGSPLHFGNGTRLTVT.

The rearrangement links TRBV5-6 to TRBJ2-2, with TRBD1 matching over 7 bases. The CDR3 runs to 16 residues. Per the germline V gene, CDR1 is SGHDT and CDR2 is YYEEEE. The V gene end was trimmed by 4 bases and the J gene end by 6 bases; junction bases not matched to a gene: 12. The DNA of the CDR3 is TGTGCCAGCAGCCCGATGGGGCAGGGGGAATCCGGGGAGCTGTTTTTT. This sequence encodes CASSPMGQGESGELFF.

The chain couples TRBV19 to TRBJ2-5, with TRBD1 identical over 8 bases. This CDR3 contains 15 residues. The germline gives CDR1 LNHDA, CDR2 SQIVND (reference sequence). V trimming: 5 bases; J trimming: 4 bases; junction bases outside the gene matches: 9. The CDR3 sequence: CASSESRGRGETQYF. The DNA for the CDR3 is TGTGCCAGTAGTGAAAGCAGGGGGCGCGGAGAGACCCAGTACTTC.

The rearrangement joins TRBV7-2 to TRBJ2-5; D not resolved. This CDR3 contains 13 residues. Germline V gene sequence: CDR1 SGHTA, CDR2 FQGNSA. Trimming removed 5 bases from V and 3 bases from J, with 10 bases in between. CDR3 DNA: TGTGCCAGCAGCCCCTACTTGGAAGAGACCCAGTACTTC. Protein: CASSPYLEETQYF.

The rearrangement links TRBV2 to TRBJ2-3, with D perhaps TRBD2 (5 bases). The CDR3 runs to 14 residues. Germline lookup yields CDR1 SNHLY and CDR2 FYNNEI. V gave up 8 bases and J gave up 5 bases, with 17 bases separating them. The CDR3 coding sequence is TGTGCCAGCGAGAGGGATAAAGGGTTAGATACGCAGTATTTT. Translated: CASERDKGLDTQYF.

This clone was seen more than once but under ten times. V gene TRBV10-3 combines with J gene TRBJ2-1; D possibly corresponds to TRBD2 (5 bases). The CDR3 runs to 14 residues. Looked up from germline, CDR1 is ENHRY and CDR2 is SYGVKD. V was cut by 9 bases and J by 6 bases, with 18 bases left in between. The chain's CDR3 is CAIDDPFRGNEQFF. The CDR3 DNA reads as TGTGCCATAGACGACCCATTTCGGGGCAATGAGCAGTTCTTC.

V and J are TRBV18 and TRBJ1-4, with unresolved D. CDR3 length: 17 residues. V lost 3 bases and J 0 bases, leaving 14 bases between the germline ends. The germline V gene encodes CDR1 KGHSH and CDR2 LQKENI. The CDR3 sequence is CASSPFEGRSTNEKLFF. The CDR3 coding sequence is TGTGCCAGCTCACCCTTTGAGGGAAGGTCAACTAATGAAAAACTGTTTTTT.

On this clone itself: At one end the junction does not follow the germline gene, possibly because of a read error. The V gene is TRBV5-6, the J gene TRBJ2-7; 8 bases fit TRBD2. Germline lookup yields CDR1 SGHDT and CDR2 YYEEEE. The CDR3 has 16 amino acids. CDR3 DNA sequence: TGTGCCAGCAGCTTGTCCGCCCCGGGACTAGACTACGAGCAGTGCTTC. It translates to CASSLSAPGLDYEQCF.

The rearrangement links TRBV5-1 to TRBJ2-3; 7 bases map to TRBD2. CDR1 is SGHRS and CDR2 is YFSETQ in the germline V gene. Unmatched junction bases numbered 2, after V lost 6 bases and J lost 4 bases. The CDR3 is 12 residues long. The CDR3 DNA sequence: TGCGCCAGCACGCGGGGGTCAGATACGCAGTATTTT. It specifies CASTRGSDTQYF.

The V call is TRBV5-4, the J call TRBJ2-7; the D gene is possibly TRBD1 (5 bases). V was pared by 3 bases and J by 5 bases, with 12 bases between. Germline V gene data show CDR1 as SGHNT and CDR2 as YYREEE (reference sequence). CDR3 size: 13 residues. CDR3 in amino acids: CASSSSGSDEQYF. In nucleotides, the CDR3 is TGTGCCAGCAGCTCCTCAGGGTCCGACGAGCAGTACTTC. The full variable domain, completed using reference TRBV5-4 and TRBJ2-7, is ETGVTQSPTHLIKTRGQQVTLRCSSQSGHNTVSWYQQALGQGPQFIFQYYREEENGRGNFPPRFSGLQFPNYSSELNVNALELDDSALYLCASSSSGSDEQYFGPGTRLTVT.